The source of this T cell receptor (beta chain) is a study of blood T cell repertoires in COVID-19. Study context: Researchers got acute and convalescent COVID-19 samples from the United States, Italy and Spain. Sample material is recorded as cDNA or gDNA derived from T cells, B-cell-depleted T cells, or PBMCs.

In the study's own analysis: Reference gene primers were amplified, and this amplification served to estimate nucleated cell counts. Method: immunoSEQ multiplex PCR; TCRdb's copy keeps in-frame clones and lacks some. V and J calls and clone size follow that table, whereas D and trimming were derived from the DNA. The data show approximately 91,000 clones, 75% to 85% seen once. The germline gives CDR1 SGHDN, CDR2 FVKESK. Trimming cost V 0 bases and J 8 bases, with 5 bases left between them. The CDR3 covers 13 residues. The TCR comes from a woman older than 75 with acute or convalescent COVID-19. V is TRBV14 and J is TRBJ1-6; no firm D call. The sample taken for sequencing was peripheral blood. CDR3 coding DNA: TGTGCCAGCAGCCAAGATCACTATTCACCCCTCCACTTT. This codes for CASSQDHYSPLHF.